A selection of T cell receptor beta chains follows, all from one sample in a study of CD4 T cells in relation to SARS-CoV-2 and coronaviruses. The antigens these receptors bind are not known. The table came from immunoSEQ multiplex PCR; TCRdb's copy has only in-frame clones and leaves some out. The sample includes some 21,000 clones, just under 75% of them seen just once. Sequenced: CD4+ T cells from PBMCs, cultured in vitro. The source of these receptors is a human donor in good health. Each CDR3 is given with its conserved first and last residue. Each record gives: D gene, clone size, V gene, J gene, CDR3 protein, CDR3 DNA. A D gene is named only where the DNA matches it firmly. Rows give clone size only sometimes, using once, few, many, or a class for an expanded clone.

D: TRBD1
size: NA
V: TRBV18
J: TRBJ2-2
CDR3: CASSPRDRGTGGELFF
DNA: TGTGCCAGCTCACCACGAGACAGGGGAACCGGCGGGGAGCTGTTTTTT

D: NA
size: once
V: TRBV19
J: TRBJ1-2
CDR3: CASSPAAGQGYGYTF
DNA: TGTGCCAGTAGCCCCGCGGCAGGGCAGGGCTATGGCTACACCTTC

D: TRBD1
size: NA
V: TRBV10-3
J: TRBJ1-3
CDR3: CAAQGAFNTIYF
DNA: TGTGCCGCACAGGGGGCTTTCAACACCATATATTTT

D: NA
size: once
V: TRBV19
J: TRBJ2-2
CDR3: CASAHRGEGTGELFF
DNA: TGTGCCAGCGCCCACAGGGGGGAGGGCACCGGGGAGCTGTTTTTT

D: NA
size: NA
V: TRBV19
J: TRBJ1-4
CDR3: CASSIPEGFNEKLFF
DNA: TGTGCCAGTAGTATTCCTGAAGGGTTTAATGAAAAACTGTTTTTT

D: NA
size: NA
V: TRBV6-5
J: TRBJ1-2
CDR3: CASSYLQERNYGYTF
DNA: TGTGCCAGCAGTTACCTACAGGAGCGCAACTATGGCTACACCTTC

D: NA
size: few
V: TRBV19
J: TRBJ1-5
CDR3: CAMGGPENQPQHF
DNA: TGTGCCATGGGGGGGCCAGAGAATCAGCCCCAGCATTTT

D: NA
size: few
V: TRBV30
J: TRBJ1-2
CDR3: CARSGQELFGGYTF
DNA: TGTGCCCGATCGGGGCAGGAACTATTTGGTGGCTACACCTTC

D: NA
size: once
V: TRBV3-1/TRBV3-2
J: TRBJ2-5
CDR3: CASSQGLALMDQYF
DNA: TGTGCCAGCAGCCAAGGCCTAGCCCTCATGGACCAGTACTTC

D: NA
size: NA
V: TRBV9
J: TRBJ2-2
CDR3: CASSPHTGELFF
DNA: TGTGCCAGCAGCCCCCACACCGGGGAGCTGTTTTTT

D: NA
size: once
V: TRBV9
J: TRBJ1-2
CDR3: CASSVADNYGYTF
DNA: TGTGCCAGCAGCGTGGCGGATAACTATGGCTACACCTTC

D: NA
size: NA
V: TRBV12-3/TRBV12-4
J: TRBJ1-1
CDR3: CASTLAWNTEAFF
DNA: TGTGCCAGCACCTTGGCGTGGAACACTGAAGCTTTCTTT

D: TRBD2
size: NA
V: TRBV15
J: TRBJ2-1
CDR3: CATSRTSGASLSSYNEQFF
DNA: TGTGCCACCAGCAGGACTAGCGGGGCTTCTCTTAGCTCCTACAATGAGCAGTTCTTC

D: NA
size: NA
V: TRBV19
J: TRBJ2-3
CDR3: CASSPRYEAHHTDTQYF
DNA: TGTGCCAGTAGTCCCCGTTACGAAGCGCACCACACAGATACGCAGTATTTT